The rows below give T cell receptor beta chains drawn from one sample of a study of T cell responses to AZD1222 COVID-19 vaccine. Profiling relied on immunoSEQ multiplex PCR, and the TCRdb table lists in-frame clones only, not all of them. The sample lists about 110,000 clones; over 85% were seen once. The specimen was peripheral blood, collected 28 days after the second AZD1222 dose. The receptors derive from an adult who received the AZD1222 COVID-19 vaccine. The CDR3 runs from the conserved cysteine through the conserved F or W. The D gene is left open where the match is weak.

j_gene: TRBJ1-2; d_gene: .; v_gene: TRBV7-9; CDR3nt: TGTGCCAGCAGCCCCACCTCATCATACACGGCCCACTATGGCTACACCTTC; CDR3aa: CASSPTSSYTAHYGYTF
j_gene: TRBJ1-1; d_gene: TRBD1; v_gene: TRBV7-9; CDR3nt: TGTGCCAGCAGCGCTTGGACAGGAAAGAACACTGAAGCTTTCTTT; CDR3aa: CASSAWTGKNTEAFF
j_gene: TRBJ2-1; d_gene: TRBD1; v_gene: TRBV5-1; CDR3nt: TGCGCCAGCACCGATGGACAGGGCGCGTATAATGAGCAGTTCTTC; CDR3aa: CASTDGQGAYNEQFF
j_gene: TRBJ2-7; d_gene: TRBD2; v_gene: TRBV10-2; CDR3nt: TGCGCCAGCAGTGGTTGGCTAGCGGATTTCTACGAGCAGTACTTC; CDR3aa: CASSGWLADFYEQYF
j_gene: TRBJ2-7; d_gene: .; v_gene: TRBV28; CDR3nt: TGTGCCAGCAGTTCAACCGGGACCGTCTCCTACGAGCAGTACTTC; CDR3aa: CASSSTGTVSYEQYF
j_gene: TRBJ2-7; d_gene: .; v_gene: TRBV18; CDR3nt: TGTGCCAGCTCACCAGGCGGGTCCTACGAGCAGTACTTC; CDR3aa: CASSPGGSYEQYF
j_gene: TRBJ1-2; d_gene: .; v_gene: TRBV7-9; CDR3nt: TGTGCCAGCAGCGTACACTCAGTGAGGAAGATCGCTAACTATGGCTACACCTTC; CDR3aa: CASSVHSVRKIANYGYTF
j_gene: TRBJ1-5; d_gene: TRBD1; v_gene: TRBV10-3; CDR3nt: TGTGCCATCAGCGAAGGGGGCACCTATCAGCCCCAGCATTTT; CDR3aa: CAISEGGTYQPQHF
j_gene: TRBJ1-1; d_gene: .; v_gene: TRBV7-2; CDR3nt: TGTGCCAGCAGTCGGATAGGGCTCTCCAGCACTGAAGCTTTCTTT; CDR3aa: CASSRIGLSSTEAFF
j_gene: TRBJ2-7; d_gene: TRBD2; v_gene: TRBV6-4; CDR3nt: TGTGCCAGCAGTGAGGCTAGCGGGAGTGGCTACGAGCAGTACTTC; CDR3aa: CASSEASGSGYEQYF
j_gene: TRBJ1-1; d_gene: TRBD1; v_gene: TRBV7-9; CDR3nt: TGTGCCAGCAGCTTTGGACAGGGGGCAGGTTCTGAAGCTTTCTTT; CDR3aa: CASSFGQGAGSEAFF
j_gene: TRBJ1-5; d_gene: .; v_gene: TRBV12-5; CDR3nt: TGTGCTAGTGGTATACGACAGTTGGGGTCTGCGAATCAGCCCCAGCATTTT; CDR3aa: CASGIRQLGSANQPQHF
j_gene: TRBJ2-7; d_gene: .; v_gene: TRBV12-5; CDR3nt: TGTGCTAGTGGTTTGCCCTTCTCCGAGCAGTACTTC; CDR3aa: CASGLPFSEQYF
j_gene: TRBJ1-3; d_gene: .; v_gene: TRBV6-5; CDR3nt: TGTGCCAGCAGTACCCGGGGGGAAGCTGGAAACACCATATATTTT; CDR3aa: CASSTRGEAGNTIYF
j_gene: TRBJ2-1; d_gene: .; v_gene: TRBV11-1; CDR3nt: TGTGCCAGCAGCGAATTTTATAGCTCCTACAATGAGCAGTTCTTC; CDR3aa: CASSEFYSSYNEQFF
j_gene: TRBJ2-2; d_gene: .; v_gene: TRBV27; CDR3nt: TGTGCCAGCAGACCGGGCCGGACTGCCACCGGGGAGCTGTTTTTT; CDR3aa: CASRPGRTATGELFF
j_gene: TRBJ2-3; d_gene: TRBD2; v_gene: TRBV19; CDR3nt: TGTGCCAGTCGGGACGGGAGGGCCAGGGATACGCAGTATTTT; CDR3aa: CASRDGRARDTQYF
j_gene: TRBJ2-3; d_gene: .; v_gene: TRBV5-1; CDR3nt: TGCGCCAGCAGCTCACGCCCGACAGATACGCAGTATTTT; CDR3aa: CASSSRPTDTQYF
j_gene: TRBJ1-2; d_gene: TRBD1; v_gene: TRBV10-3; CDR3nt: TGTGCCACCTGGGACAGGAACTATGGCTACACCTTC; CDR3aa: CATWDRNYGYTF
j_gene: TRBJ1-1; d_gene: .; v_gene: TRBV2; CDR3nt: TGTGCCAGCACCACAAGGGGCGGGCAAAACACTGAAGCTTTCTTT; CDR3aa: CASTTRGGQNTEAFF
j_gene: TRBJ1-1; d_gene: .; v_gene: TRBV28; CDR3nt: TGTGCCAGCTCCCATCGGGGTCCGATGAACACTGAAGCTTTCTTT; CDR3aa: CASSHRGPMNTEAFF
j_gene: TRBJ2-3; d_gene: TRBD1; v_gene: TRBV5-5; CDR3nt: TGTGCCAGCAGCTTAGGGACAGGGGGAGATACGCAGTATTTT; CDR3aa: CASSLGTGGDTQYF
j_gene: TRBJ1-2; d_gene: .; v_gene: TRBV10-3; CDR3nt: TGTGCCATCAGTGCTGCAGGCAGATATGGCTACACCTTC; CDR3aa: CAISAAGRYGYTF
j_gene: TRBJ2-7; d_gene: .; v_gene: TRBV27; CDR3nt: TGTGCCAGCAGTTTCTCCCCTCCGGGCCTCTCCGGCTACGAGCAGTACTTC; CDR3aa: CASSFSPPGLSGYEQYF
j_gene: TRBJ2-7; d_gene: .; v_gene: TRBV7-9; CDR3nt: TGTGCCAGCAGCCTCTGGTCGGGGCTGGGCGAGCAGTACTTC; CDR3aa: CASSLWSGLGEQYF
j_gene: TRBJ2-2; d_gene: TRBD1; v_gene: TRBV7-8; CDR3nt: TGTGCCAGCAGCCCGGGACAGGGGTCCGGGGAGCTGTTTTTT; CDR3aa: CASSPGQGSGELFF